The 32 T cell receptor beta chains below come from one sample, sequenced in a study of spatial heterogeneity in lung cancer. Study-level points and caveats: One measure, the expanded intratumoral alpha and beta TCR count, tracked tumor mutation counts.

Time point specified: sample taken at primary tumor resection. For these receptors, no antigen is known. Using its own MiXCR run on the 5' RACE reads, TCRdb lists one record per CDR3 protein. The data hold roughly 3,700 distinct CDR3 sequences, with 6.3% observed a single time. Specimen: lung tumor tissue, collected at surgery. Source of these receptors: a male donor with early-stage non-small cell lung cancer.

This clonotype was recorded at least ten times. CDR3 region: CSVTTGPHEQYF. DNA for the CDR3: TGCAGCGTGACGACAGGGCCCCACGAGCAGTACTTC. The chain is built from TRBV29-1 and TRBJ2-7, with TRBD1 identical over 7 bases. V gave up 6 bases and J gave up 5 bases; unmatched junction bases: 7. This CDR3 has 12 residues. Per germline, CDR1 SQVTM and CDR2 ANQGSEA.

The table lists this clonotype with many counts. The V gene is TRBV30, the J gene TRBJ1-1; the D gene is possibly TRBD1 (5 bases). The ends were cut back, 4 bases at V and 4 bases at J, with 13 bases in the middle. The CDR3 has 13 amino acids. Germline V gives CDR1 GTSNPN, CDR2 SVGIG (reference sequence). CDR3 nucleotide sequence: TGTGCCTGGAAAACCGGGGGAGGCACTGAAGCTTTCTTT. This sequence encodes CAWKTGGGTEAFF.

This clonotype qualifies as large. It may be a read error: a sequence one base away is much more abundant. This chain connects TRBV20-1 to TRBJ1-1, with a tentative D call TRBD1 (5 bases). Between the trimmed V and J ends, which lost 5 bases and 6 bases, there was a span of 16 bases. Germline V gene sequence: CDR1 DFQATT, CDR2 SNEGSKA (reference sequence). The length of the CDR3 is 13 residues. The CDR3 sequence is CSAGGGGRAEAFF. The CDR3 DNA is TGCAGTGCTGGGGGAGGTGGCCGGGCTGAAGCTTTCTTT.

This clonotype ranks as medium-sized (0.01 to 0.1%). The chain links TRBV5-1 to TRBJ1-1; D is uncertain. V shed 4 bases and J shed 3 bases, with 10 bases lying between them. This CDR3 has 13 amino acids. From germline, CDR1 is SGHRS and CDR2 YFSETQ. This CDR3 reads CASSRLGDTEAFF. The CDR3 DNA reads TGCGCCAGCAGCAGGCTAGGAGACACTGAAGCTTTCTTT. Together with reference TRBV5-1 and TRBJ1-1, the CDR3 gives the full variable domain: KAGVTQTPRYLIKTRGQQVTLSCSPISGHRSVSWYQQTPGQGLQFLFEYFSETQRNKGNFPGRFSGRQFSNSRSEMNVSTLELGDSALYLCASSRLGDTEAFFGQGTRLTVV.

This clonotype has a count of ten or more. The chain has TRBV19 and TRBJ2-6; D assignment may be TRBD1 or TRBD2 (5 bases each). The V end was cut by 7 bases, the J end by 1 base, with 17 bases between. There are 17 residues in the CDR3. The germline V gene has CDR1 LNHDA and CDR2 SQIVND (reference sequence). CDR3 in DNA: TGTGCCAGTACCGCCCGGGACGCCAGATCTGGGGCCAACGTCCTGACTTTC. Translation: CASTARDARSGANVLTF.

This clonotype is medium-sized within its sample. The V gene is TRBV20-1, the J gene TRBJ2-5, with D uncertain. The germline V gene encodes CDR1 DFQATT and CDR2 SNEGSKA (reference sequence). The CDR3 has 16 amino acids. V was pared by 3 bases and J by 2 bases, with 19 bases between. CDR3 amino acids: CSASRQINILQETQYF. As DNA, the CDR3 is TGCAGTGCTAGTCGGCAGATTAATATCCTTCAAGAGACCCAGTACTTC.

The CDR3 bases are TGCAGCGTTGGTGCAGGGACCTACGAGCAGTACTTC. It is translated as CSVGAGTYEQYF. The chain uses TRBV29-1 and TRBJ2-7, with a weak D call TRBD1 (5 bases). Germline loops: CDR1 SQVTM, CDR2 ANQGSEA. Trimming stripped 4 bases from V and 2 bases from J, with 9 bases between. The CDR3 extends over 12 amino acids.

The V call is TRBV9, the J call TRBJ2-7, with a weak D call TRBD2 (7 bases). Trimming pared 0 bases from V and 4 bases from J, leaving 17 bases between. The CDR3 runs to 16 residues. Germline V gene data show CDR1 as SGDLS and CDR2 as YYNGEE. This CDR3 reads CASSVGGGGGSYEQYF. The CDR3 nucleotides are TGTGCCAGCAGCGTAGGGGGAGGGGGGGGCTCGTACGAGCAGTACTTC.

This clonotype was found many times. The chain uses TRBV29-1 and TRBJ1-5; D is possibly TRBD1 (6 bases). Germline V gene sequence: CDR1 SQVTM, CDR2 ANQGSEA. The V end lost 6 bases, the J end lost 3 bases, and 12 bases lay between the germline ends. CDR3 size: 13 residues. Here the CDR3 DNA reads TGCAGCGTCCAACAGGGTCCCAATCAGCCCCAGCATTTT. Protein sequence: CSVQQGPNQPQHF. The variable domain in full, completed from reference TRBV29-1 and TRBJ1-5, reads SAVISQKPSRDICQRGTSLTIQCQVDSQVTMMFWYRQQPGQSLTLIATANQGSEATYESGFVIDKFPISRPNLTFSTLTVSNMSPEDSSIYLCSVQQGPNQPQHFGDGTRLSIL.

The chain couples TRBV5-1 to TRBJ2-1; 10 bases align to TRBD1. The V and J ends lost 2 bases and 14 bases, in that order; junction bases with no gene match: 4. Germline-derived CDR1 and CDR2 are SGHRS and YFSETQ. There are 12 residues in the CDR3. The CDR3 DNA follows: TGCGCCAGCAGCTTCGGGACAGGGGTAGAGTTCTTC. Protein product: CASSFGTGVEFF.

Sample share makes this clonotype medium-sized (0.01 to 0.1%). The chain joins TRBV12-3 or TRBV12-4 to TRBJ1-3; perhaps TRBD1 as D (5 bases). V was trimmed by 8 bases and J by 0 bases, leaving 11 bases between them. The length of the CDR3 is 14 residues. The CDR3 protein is CASSPGSSGNTIYF. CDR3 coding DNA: TGTGCCAGCTCCCCAGGGTCCTCTGGAAACACCATATATTTT.

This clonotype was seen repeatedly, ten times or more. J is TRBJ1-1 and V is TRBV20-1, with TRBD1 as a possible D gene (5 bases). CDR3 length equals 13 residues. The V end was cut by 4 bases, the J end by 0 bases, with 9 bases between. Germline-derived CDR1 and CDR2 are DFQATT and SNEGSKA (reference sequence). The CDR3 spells CSAKRGLNTEAFF. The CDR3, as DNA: TGCAGTGCTAAAAGGGGATTGAACACTGAAGCTTTCTTT.

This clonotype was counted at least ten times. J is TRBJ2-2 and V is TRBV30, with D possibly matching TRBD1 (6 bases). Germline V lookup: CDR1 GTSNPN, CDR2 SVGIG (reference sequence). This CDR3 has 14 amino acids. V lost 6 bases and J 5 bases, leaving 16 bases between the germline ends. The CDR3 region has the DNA TGTGCCTGCCCTATACAGGGAGTAACCGGGGAGCTGTTTTTT. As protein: CACPIQGVTGELFF.

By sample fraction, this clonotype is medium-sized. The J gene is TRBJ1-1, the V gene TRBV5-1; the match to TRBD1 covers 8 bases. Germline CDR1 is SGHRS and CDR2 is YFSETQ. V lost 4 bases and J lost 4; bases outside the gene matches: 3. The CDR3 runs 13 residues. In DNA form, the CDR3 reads TGCGCCAGCAGCGTAACAGGGGGCACTGAAGCTTTCTTT. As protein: CASSVTGGTEAFF.

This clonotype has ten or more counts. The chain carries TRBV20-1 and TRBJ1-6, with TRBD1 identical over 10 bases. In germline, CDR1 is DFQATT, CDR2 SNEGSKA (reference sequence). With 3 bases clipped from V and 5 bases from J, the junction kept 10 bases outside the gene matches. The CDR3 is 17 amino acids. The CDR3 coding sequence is TGCAGTGCTAGGTCTCCGGGACAGGGGATTAATAATTCACCCCTCCACTTT. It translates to CSARSPGQGINNSPLHF.

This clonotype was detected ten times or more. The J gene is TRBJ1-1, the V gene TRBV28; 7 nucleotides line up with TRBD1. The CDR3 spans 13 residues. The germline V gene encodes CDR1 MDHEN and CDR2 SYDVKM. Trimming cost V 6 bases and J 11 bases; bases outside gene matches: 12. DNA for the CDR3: TGTGCCAGCAGCCTCAGACAGGGCTCTTCGGCTTTCTTT. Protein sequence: CASSLRQGSSAFF.

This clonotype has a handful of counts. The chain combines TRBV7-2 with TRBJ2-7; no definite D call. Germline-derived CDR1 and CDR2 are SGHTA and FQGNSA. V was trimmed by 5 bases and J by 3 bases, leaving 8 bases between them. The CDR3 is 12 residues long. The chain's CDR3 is CASSRQSYEQYF. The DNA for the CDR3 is TGTGCCAGCAGCCGACAAAGCTACGAGCAGTACTTC. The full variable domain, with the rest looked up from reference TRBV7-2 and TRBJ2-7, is GAGVSQSPSNKVTEKGKDVELRCDPISGHTALYWYRQSLGQGLEFLIYFQGNSAPDKSGLPSDRFSAERTGGSVSTLTIQRTQQEDSAVYLCASSRQSYEQYFGPGTRLTVT.

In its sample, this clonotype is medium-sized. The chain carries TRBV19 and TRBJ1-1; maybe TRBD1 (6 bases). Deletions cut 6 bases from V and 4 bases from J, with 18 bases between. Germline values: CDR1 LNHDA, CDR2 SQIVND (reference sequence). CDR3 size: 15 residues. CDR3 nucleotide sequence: TGTGCCAGTAGACCAATGGACAGATCCTTCACTGAAGCTTTCTTT. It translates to CASRPMDRSFTEAFF.

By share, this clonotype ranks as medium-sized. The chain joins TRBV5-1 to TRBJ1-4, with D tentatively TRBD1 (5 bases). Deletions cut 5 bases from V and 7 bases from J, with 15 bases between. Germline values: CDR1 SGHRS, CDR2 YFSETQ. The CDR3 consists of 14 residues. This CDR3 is CASSSQGAGEKLFF. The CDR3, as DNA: TGCGCCAGCAGTTCTCAGGGAGCGGGTGAAAAACTGTTTTTT.

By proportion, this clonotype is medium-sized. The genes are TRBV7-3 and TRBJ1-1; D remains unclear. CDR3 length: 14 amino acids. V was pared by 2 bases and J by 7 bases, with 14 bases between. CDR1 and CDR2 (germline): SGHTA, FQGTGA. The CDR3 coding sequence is TGTGCCAGCAGCTTAGGTTCGGGAATAGGTGAAGCTTTCTTT. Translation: CASSLGSGIGEAFF.

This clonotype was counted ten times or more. CDR3 protein: CAWKPDSFSYEQYF. In DNA, the CDR3 is TGTGCCTGGAAACCCGACTCCTTCTCCTACGAGCAGTACTTC. The V and J genes are TRBV30 and TRBJ2-7; D not certain. This CDR3 has 14 residues. Trimming pared 4 bases from V and 0 bases from J, leaving 13 bases between. Germline assignment: CDR1 GTSNPN and CDR2 SVGIG (reference sequence). Based on the CDR3 plus reference TRBV30 and TRBJ2-7, the full variable domain is SQTIHQWPATLVQPVGSPLSLECTVEGTSNPNLYWYRQAAGRGLQLLFYSVGIGQISSEVPQNLSASRPQDRQFILSSKKLLLSDSGFYLCAWKPDSFSYEQYFGPGTRLTVT.

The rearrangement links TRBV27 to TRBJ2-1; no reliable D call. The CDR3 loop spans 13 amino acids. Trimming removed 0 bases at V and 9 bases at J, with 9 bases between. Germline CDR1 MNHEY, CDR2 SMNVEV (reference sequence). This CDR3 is CASSLSPRTEQFF. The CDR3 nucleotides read TGTGCCAGCAGTTTATCCCCCCGCACTGAGCAGTTCTTC.

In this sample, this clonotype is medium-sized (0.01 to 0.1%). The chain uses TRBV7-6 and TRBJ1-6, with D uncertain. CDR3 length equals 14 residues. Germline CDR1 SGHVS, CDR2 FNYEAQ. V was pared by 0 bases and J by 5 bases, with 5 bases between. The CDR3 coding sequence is TGTGCCAGCAGCTTAGCGCTCAATAATTCACCCCTCCACTTT. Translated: CASSLALNNSPLHF.

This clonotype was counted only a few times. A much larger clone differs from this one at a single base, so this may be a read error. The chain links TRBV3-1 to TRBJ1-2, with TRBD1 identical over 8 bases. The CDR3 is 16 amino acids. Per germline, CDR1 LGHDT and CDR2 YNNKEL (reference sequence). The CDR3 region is CASSSGQGNVNYGYNF. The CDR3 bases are TGTGCCAGCAGCTCCGGACAGGGAAACGTTAACTATGGCTACAACTTC.

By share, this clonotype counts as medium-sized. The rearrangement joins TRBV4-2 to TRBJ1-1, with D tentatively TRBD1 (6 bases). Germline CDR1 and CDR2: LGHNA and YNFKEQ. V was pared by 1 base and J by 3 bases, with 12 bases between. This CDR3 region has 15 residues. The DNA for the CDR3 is TGTGCCAGCAGCCAAGTTGGCGGGGGGCACACTGAAGCTTTCTTT. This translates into CASSQVGGGHTEAFF.

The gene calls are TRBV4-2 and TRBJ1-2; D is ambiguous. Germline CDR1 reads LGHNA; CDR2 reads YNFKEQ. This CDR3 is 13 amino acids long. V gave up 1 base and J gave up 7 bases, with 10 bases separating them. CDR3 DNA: TGTGCCAGCAGCCAAGTAAGAGGCCGTGGCTACACCTTC. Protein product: CASSQVRGRGYTF.

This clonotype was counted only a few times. CDR3 protein: CAWSVPERGNTIYF. The CDR3 DNA is TGTGCCTGGAGTGTACCGGAGCGGGGAAACACCATATATTTT. This chain connects TRBV30 to TRBJ1-3, with D unclear. There are 14 residues in the CDR3. V was clipped by 0 bases and J by 4 bases, with 10 bases between them. Germline values: CDR1 GTSNPN, CDR2 SVGIG (reference sequence).

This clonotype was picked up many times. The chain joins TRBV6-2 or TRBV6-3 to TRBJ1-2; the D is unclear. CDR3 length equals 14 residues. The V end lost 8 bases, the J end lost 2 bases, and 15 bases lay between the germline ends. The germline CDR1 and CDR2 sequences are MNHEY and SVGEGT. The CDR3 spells CASSTVMENYGYTF. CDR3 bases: TGTGCCAGCTCGACGGTGATGGAGAACTATGGCTACACCTTC.

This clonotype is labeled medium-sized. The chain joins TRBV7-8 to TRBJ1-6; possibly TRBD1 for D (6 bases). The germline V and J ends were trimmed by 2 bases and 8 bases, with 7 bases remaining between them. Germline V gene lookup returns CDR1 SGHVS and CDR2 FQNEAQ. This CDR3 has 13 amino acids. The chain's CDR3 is CASSLNRDSPLHF. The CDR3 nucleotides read TGTGCCAGCAGCTTAAACAGGGATTCACCCCTCCACTTT.

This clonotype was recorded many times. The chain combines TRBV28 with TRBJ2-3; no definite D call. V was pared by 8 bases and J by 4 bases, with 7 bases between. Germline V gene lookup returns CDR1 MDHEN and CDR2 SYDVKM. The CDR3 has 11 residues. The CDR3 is CASVTSDTQYF. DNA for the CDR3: TGTGCCAGCGTAACCTCAGATACGCAGTATTTT. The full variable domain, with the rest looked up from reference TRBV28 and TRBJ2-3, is DVKVTQSSRYLVKRTGEKVFLECVQDMDHENMFWYRQDPGLGLRLIYFSYDVKMKEKGDIPEGYSVSREKKERFSLILESASTNQTSMYLCASVTSDTQYFGPGTRLTVL.

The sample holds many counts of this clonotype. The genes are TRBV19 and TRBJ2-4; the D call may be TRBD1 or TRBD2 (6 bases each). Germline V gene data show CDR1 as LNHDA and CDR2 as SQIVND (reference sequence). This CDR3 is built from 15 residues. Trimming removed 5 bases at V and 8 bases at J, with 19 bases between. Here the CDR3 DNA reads TGTGCCAGTAGTCTCTTCGGGTCCGGGGGCCACATTCAGTACTTC. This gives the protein CASSLFGSGGHIQYF.

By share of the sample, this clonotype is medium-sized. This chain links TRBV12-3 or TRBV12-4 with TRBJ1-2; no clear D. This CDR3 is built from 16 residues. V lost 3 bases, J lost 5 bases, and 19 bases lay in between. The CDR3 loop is CASSFDSGPIGYGYTF. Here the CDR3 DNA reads TGTGCCAGCAGTTTTGATTCGGGCCCGATAGGGTATGGCTACACCTTC.